Shown below are 7 T cell receptor beta chains from a single sample sequenced in a study of shared clonotypes between healthy human individuals. Naive-designated CD8 cells lacked CD45RO, were positively enriched for CCR7, and omitted terminally differentiated effector memory CD45RA+ cells. Sequencing was performed with immunoSEQ multiplex PCR; in TCRdb, only in-frame clones are kept and a portion is missing. The data contain around 2.1 million clones, approximately 94% of them singletons. Sequencing input: naive CD8+ T cells from PBMCs. The origin of the receptors is a man aged 18 to 29 in good health. Some clones in this sample may be carry-over from other donors' samples.

This clone was recorded only once. The J gene is TRBJ1-2, the V gene TRBV9, with D uncertain. Germline lookup yields CDR1 SGDLS and CDR2 YYNGEE. V gave up 2 bases and J gave up 4 bases, with 9 bases separating them. This CDR3 has 13 amino acids. CDR3 coding DNA: TGTGCCAGCAGCGTGCCCTCGGGCTATGGCTACACCTTC. Amino acid sequence: CASSVPSGYGYTF.

The J gene is TRBJ2-3, the V gene TRBV5-6, with D hard to call. Germline V lookup: CDR1 SGHDT, CDR2 YYEEEE. With 0 bases removed from V and 1 base from J, the gap between germline ends came to 6 bases. The CDR3 consists of 14 residues. DNA for the CDR3: TGTGCCAGCAGCTTGGGGGTCGGCACAGATACGCAGTATTTT. It codes for CASSLGVGTDTQYF.

The chain combines TRBV5-4 with TRBJ2-7; 8 bases are a match to TRBD2. This CDR3 has 15 residues. The germline V gene has CDR1 SGHNT and CDR2 YYREEE (reference sequence). J was trimmed by 2 bases and V by 2 bases; bases with no gene match: 6. CDR3 bases: TGTGCCAGCAGCTTCGCCCGGCGGGGGGCCTACGAGCAGTACTTC. Translation gives CASSFARRGAYEQYF. Drawing the rest from reference TRBV5-4 and TRBJ2-7, the complete variable domain is ETGVTQSPTHLIKTRGQQVTLRCSSQSGHNTVSWYQQALGQGPQFIFQYYREEENGRGNFPPRFSGLQFPNYSSELNVNALELDDSALYLCASSFARRGAYEQYFGPGTRLTVT.

This clone has just one count. This chain connects TRBV7-9 to TRBJ2-7, with 9 positions matching TRBD2. The CDR3 runs 17 residues. J was trimmed by 2 bases and V by 6 bases; bases with no gene match: 14. Germline assignment: CDR1 SEHNR and CDR2 FQNEAQ (reference sequence). The CDR3 DNA sequence: TGTGCCAGCAGTAAGACTAGCGGCCCAAACGGGGCCTACGAGCAGTACTTC. Protein sequence: CASSKTSGPNGAYEQYF.

Details on this clone: An end of the junction differs from the germline gene, which may be a read error. This chain links TRBV6-1 with TRBJ2-1; D unclear. This CDR3 has 8 residues. The germline V gene has CDR1 MNHNS and CDR2 SASEGT. CDR3 DNA sequence: TGTGCCAGCGGTGAGCAGTTCTTC. It yields the protein CASGEQFF.

The gene calls are TRBV4-2 and TRBJ2-7, with 8 bases identical to TRBD2. CDR3 length equals 16 residues. V shed 3 bases, J shed 0 bases, and the junction held 7 bases outside the gene matches. In germline, CDR1 is LGHNA, CDR2 YNFKEQ. For the CDR3, the DNA is TGTGCCAGCAGCCACCGGGGGGGCGGGACCTCCTACGAGCAGTACTTC. Amino acids: CASSHRGGGTSYEQYF.

This clone was seen a few times. This chain links TRBV6-6 with TRBJ2-7, with 13 bases lining up with TRBD2. Per the germline V gene, CDR1 is MNHNY and CDR2 is SVGAGI (reference sequence). J was trimmed by 2 bases and V by 10 bases; bases with no gene match: 2. This CDR3 has 13 amino acids. This CDR3 reads CATTSGRTYEQYF. CDR3 bases: TGTGCCACGACTAGCGGGAGGACCTACGAGCAGTACTTC.